What follows are 8 T cell receptor beta chains derived from one specimen sequenced in a study of radiotherapy plus CTLA-4 blockade in lung cancer. Method: immunoSEQ multiplex PCR; TCRdb's copy keeps in-frame clones and lacks some. The repertoire holds some 110,000 clones, with 70% to 85% as singletons. The starting material was peripheral blood, obtained from a patient treated with radiotherapy plus ipilimumab. Every receptor here comes from a human donor with non-small cell lung cancer that progressed on radiotherapy plus ipilimumab. Some clones in this sample may be carry-over from other donors' samples.

The chain combines TRBV6-5 with TRBJ2-1; weak D call: TRBD2 (6 bases). This CDR3 has 15 residues. V gave up 0 bases and J gave up 4 bases, with 10 bases separating them. The germline V gene encodes CDR1 MNHEY and CDR2 SVGAGI. Here the CDR3 reads CASSYSGTLYNEQFF. The CDR3 DNA sequence: TGTGCCAGCAGTTACTCAGGGACTTTGTACAATGAGCAGTTCTTC.

Within the sample, this clone is medium-sized (0.01 to 0.1%). This chain connects TRBV7-6 to TRBJ2-7; no firm D call. The CDR3 extends over 15 amino acids. Per the germline V gene, CDR1 is SGHVS and CDR2 is FNYEAQ. V was pared by 0 bases and J by 0 bases, with 9 bases between. CDR3 sequence reads: CASSLAQESSYEQYF. The CDR3 coding sequence is TGTGCCAGCAGCTTAGCTCAGGAGAGCTCCTACGAGCAGTACTTC.

The chain is built from TRBV7-9 and TRBJ2-2; TRBD2 aligns across 10 bases. Germline V gene sequence: CDR1 SEHNR, CDR2 FQNEAQ (reference sequence). The CDR3 extends over 15 amino acids. V lost 2 bases and J lost 5; bases outside the gene matches: 2. The CDR3 coding sequence is TGTGCCAGCAGCTTACTAGCGGGGGTTACCGGGGAGCTGTTTTTT. As protein: CASSLLAGVTGELFF.

This clone came up many times. The chain recombines TRBV6-5 with TRBJ2-5; D gene uncertain. This CDR3 is 15 amino acids long. CDR1 and CDR2 (germline): MNHEY, SVGAGI. V dropped 2 bases and J dropped 1 base, with 11 bases sitting between them. The CDR3 sequence is CASSYQAATQETQYF. The CDR3 DNA is TGTGCCAGCAGTTACCAGGCAGCCACCCAAGAGACCCAGTACTTC.

V and J are TRBV5-5 and TRBJ1-4; TRBD1 is a possible D gene (6 bases). The CDR3 has 13 residues. CDR1 is SGHKS, CDR2 YYEKEE, per germline (reference sequence). V lost 0 bases, J lost 7 bases, and 7 bases lay in between. The CDR3 DNA follows: TGTGCCAGCAGCTTGGGCAGGGGTGAAAAACTGTTTTTT. Translating gives CASSLGRGEKLFF.

The chain is built from TRBV28 and TRBJ1-4; 8 nucleotides align to TRBD1. This CDR3 comprises 17 residues. Trimming took 3 bases from V and 1 from J; bases not matched to a gene: 7. Germline values: CDR1 MDHEN, CDR2 SYDVKM. In nucleotides, the CDR3 is TGTGCCAGCAGTTTCCCCCGAGGACAGGGAACTAATGAAAAACTGTTTTTT. Protein: CASSFPRGQGTNEKLFF.

The V gene is TRBV5-1, the J gene TRBJ1-3, with D hard to call. The CDR3 has 13 residues. V dropped 6 bases and J dropped 4 bases, with 11 bases sitting between them. Germline CDR1 SGHRS, CDR2 YFSETQ. In DNA form, the CDR3 reads TGCGCCAGCAAGCTTACAGAAGGAAACACCATATATTTT. Translating gives CASKLTEGNTIYF.

This chain connects TRBV11-2 to TRBJ1-6, with D possibly TRBD1 on 5 matching bases. Per the germline V gene, CDR1 is SGHAT and CDR2 is FQNNGV. The CDR3 has 17 amino acids. V was clipped by 7 bases and J by 0 bases, with 16 bases between them. The chain's CDR3 is CASNSGGSNSYNSPLHF. In DNA, the CDR3 is TGTGCCAGCAACTCGGGGGGGAGTAACTCCTATAATTCACCCCTCCACTTT.